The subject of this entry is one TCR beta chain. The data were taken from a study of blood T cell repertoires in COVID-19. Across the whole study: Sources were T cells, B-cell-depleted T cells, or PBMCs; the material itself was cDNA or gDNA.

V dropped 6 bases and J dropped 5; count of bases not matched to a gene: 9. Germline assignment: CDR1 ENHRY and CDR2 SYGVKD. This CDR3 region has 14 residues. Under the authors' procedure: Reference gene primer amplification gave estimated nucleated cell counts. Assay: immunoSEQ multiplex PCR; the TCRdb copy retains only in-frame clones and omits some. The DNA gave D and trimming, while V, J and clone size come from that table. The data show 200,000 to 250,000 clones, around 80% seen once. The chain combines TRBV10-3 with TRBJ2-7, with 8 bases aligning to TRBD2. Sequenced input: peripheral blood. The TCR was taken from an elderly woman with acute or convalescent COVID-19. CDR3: CAIRPGTSSHEQYF. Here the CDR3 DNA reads TGTGCCATCAGACCCGGGACTAGTTCCCACGAGCAGTACTTC.